This entry is about one T cell receptor beta chain. What it recognizes is unknown. Per germline, CDR1 MDHEN and CDR2 SYDVKM. This CDR3 is built from 15 residues. V was pared by 2 bases and J by 0 bases, with 10 bases between. This sample stems from a study of cytomegalovirus exposure and HLA in healthy donors. Regarding the study as a whole: In a later analysis, HLA-C alleles had the fewest associated TCRs, DRB1 alleles the most.

The PCR was carried out with 60 Vbeta primers and 13 Jbeta primers. Sequencing was performed with immunoSEQ multiplex PCR; in TCRdb, only in-frame clones are kept and a portion is missing. There are approximately 110,000 clones in the sample; approximately 82% occur only once, and 7.5% to 9% lies in the top ten. The TCR sequence derives from a middle-aged man in good health and CMV-seropositive. This chain links TRBV28 with TRBJ1-1, with D tentatively TRBD1 (6 bases). The sequencing input was PBMCs. The CDR3 here is CASSLRDTVNTEAFF. The CDR3 region has the DNA TGTGCCAGCAGTTTAAGGGACACAGTGAACACTGAAGCTTTCTTT.